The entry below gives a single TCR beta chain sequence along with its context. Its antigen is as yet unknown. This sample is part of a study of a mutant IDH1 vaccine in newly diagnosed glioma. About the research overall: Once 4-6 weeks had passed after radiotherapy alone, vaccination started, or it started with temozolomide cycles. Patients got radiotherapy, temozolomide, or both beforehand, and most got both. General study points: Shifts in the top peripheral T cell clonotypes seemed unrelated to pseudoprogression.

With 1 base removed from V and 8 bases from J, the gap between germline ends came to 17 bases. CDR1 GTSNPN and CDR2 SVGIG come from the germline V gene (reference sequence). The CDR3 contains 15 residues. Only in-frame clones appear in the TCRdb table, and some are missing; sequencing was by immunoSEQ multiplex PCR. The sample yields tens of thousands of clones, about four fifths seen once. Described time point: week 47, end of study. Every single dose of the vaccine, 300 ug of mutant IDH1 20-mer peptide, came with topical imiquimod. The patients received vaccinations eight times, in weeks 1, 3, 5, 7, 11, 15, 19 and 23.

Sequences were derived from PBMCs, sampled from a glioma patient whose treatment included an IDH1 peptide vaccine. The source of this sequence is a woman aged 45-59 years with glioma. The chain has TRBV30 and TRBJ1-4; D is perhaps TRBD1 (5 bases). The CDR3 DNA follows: TGTGCCTGGAGTGCCGGGACTTCACGGCAGGAAAAACTGTTTTTT. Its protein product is CAWSAGTSRQEKLFF. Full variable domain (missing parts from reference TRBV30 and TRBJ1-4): SQTIHQWPATLVQPVGSPLSLECTVEGTSNPNLYWYRQAAGRGLQLLFYSVGIGQISSEVPQNLSASRPQDRQFILSSKKLLLSDSGFYLCAWSAGTSRQEKLFFGSGTQLSVL.